A selection of T cell receptor beta chains follows, all from one sample in a study of blood T cell repertoires in COVID-19. Sequenced by immunoSEQ multiplex PCR; TCRdb stores in-frame clones only, minus some. The repertoire holds around 50,000 clones, with roughly 83% as singletons. What was sequenced was peripheral blood. These TCRs come from a human donor in a cohort sampled during active COVID-19. Each CDR3 is given without its conserved first and last residue.

>TRBJ2-7|TRBV19
ATRLAALGEQY
>TRBJ1-5|TRBV6-5
ASSYGGRGNQPQH
>TRBJ2-7|TRBV6-5
ASSSPTGGSYEQY
>TRBJ1-1|TRBV2
ASSPLTVNTEAF
>TRBJ1-3|TRBV19
ASSTGQPLYSGNTIY
>TRBJ1-5|TRBV15
ATSRDPTPDQPQH
>TRBJ2-2|TRBV30
AWSSGLAGGPLGTGELF
>TRBJ2-7|TRBV6-5
ASSYQRTSRAEQY
>TRBJ2-5|TRBV4-2
ASSLGQGQETQY
>TRBJ1-1|TRBV5-4
ASSTQVNKTEAF
>TRBJ2-1|TRBV10-3
AISESGGLASTNEQF
>TRBJ1-1|TRBV3-1/TRBV3-2
ASSQNPGQVNTEAF
>TRBJ1-2|TRBV6-1
ASSEAGRTNYGYT
>TRBJ1-2|TRBV25-1
ASTLGGTNYGYT
>TRBJ2-2|TRBV5-3
ARSLRTSLTPPNTGELF
>TRBJ1-2|TRBV5-4
ANSFSHSFTNYGYT
>TRBJ1-1|TRBV6-6
ASKVRGNTEAF
>TRBJ2-1|TRBV30
AWSSRLSSYNEQF
>TRBJ2-3|TRBV10-3
AISDGGSGTDTQY
>TRBJ1-4|TRBV14
ASSHGTGIEKLF
>TRBJ1-2|TRBV5-1
ASSWGIGTGEYGYT
>TRBJ1-3|TRBV9
ASSVEGQNVNTIY